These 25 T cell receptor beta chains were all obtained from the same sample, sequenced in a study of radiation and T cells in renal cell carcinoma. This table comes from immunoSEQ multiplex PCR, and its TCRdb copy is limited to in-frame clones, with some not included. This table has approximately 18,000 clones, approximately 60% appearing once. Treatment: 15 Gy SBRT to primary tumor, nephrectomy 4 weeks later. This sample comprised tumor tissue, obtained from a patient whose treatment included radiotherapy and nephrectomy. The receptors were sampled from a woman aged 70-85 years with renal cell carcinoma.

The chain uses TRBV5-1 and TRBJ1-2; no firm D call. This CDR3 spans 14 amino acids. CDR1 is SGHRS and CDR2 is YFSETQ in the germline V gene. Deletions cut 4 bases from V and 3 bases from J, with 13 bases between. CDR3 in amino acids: CASSHGLADYGYTF. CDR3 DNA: TGCGCCAGCAGCCACGGACTGGCGGACTATGGCTACACCTTC.

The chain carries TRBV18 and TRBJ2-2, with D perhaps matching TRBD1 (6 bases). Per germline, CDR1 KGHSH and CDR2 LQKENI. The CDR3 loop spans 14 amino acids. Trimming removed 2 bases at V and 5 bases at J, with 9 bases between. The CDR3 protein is CASSPKTGTGELFF. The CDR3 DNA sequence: TGTGCCAGCTCACCAAAAACAGGGACCGGGGAGCTGTTTTTT.

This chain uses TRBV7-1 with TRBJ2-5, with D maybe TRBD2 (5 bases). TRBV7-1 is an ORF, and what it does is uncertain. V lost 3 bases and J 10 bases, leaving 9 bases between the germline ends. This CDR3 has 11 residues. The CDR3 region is CASSSAAVQYF. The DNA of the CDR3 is TGTGCCAGCAGCTCCGCAGCGGTCCAGTACTTC.

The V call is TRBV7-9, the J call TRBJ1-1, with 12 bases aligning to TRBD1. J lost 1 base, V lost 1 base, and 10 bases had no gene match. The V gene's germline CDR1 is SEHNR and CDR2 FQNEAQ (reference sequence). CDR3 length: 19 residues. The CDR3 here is CASSLGIGGQGAQNTEAFF. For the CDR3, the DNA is TGTGCCAGCAGCTTAGGGATAGGGGGACAGGGGGCGCAGAACACTGAAGCTTTCTTT.

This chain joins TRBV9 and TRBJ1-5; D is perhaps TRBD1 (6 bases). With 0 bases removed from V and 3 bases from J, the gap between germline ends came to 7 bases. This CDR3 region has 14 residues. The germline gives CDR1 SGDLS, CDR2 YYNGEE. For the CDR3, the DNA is TGTGCCAGCAGCGTAGGGGACACCAATCAGCCCCAGCATTTT. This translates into CASSVGDTNQPQHF.

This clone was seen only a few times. Here the CDR3 DNA reads TGTGCCAGCAGGGGTGCGGGAGGCTACACCTTC. Translated, it gives CASRGAGGYTF. V usage is TRBV11-2 and J usage is TRBJ1-2; the D is unclear. The V and J ends lost 6 bases and 8 bases respectively, with 10 bases between them. CDR3 length equals 11 residues. Germline V gives CDR1 SGHAT, CDR2 FQNNGV.

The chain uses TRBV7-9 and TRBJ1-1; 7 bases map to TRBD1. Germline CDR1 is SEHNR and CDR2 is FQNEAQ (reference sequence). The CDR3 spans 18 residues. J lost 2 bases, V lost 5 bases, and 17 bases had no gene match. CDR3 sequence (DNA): TGTGCCAGCAGCCCTGGGACAGTCGCGGGGGTTAAAAACACTGAAGCTTTCTTT. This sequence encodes CASSPGTVAGVKNTEAFF.

DNA for the CDR3: TGTGCCAGCAGCTTACGGAGCGGGGGGGGTTCCTACAATGAGCAGTTCTTC. It encodes CASSLRSGGGSYNEQFF. The chain is built from TRBV7-6 and TRBJ2-1; 10 positions match TRBD2. The V segment lost 2 bases and the J segment 1 base; nucleotides outside the gene matches: 5. The CDR3 extends over 17 amino acids. Germline CDR1 is SGHVS and CDR2 is FNYEAQ.

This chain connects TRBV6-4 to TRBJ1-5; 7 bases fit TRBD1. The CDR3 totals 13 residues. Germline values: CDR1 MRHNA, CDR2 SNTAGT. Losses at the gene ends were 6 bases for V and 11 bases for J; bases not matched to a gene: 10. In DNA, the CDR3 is TGTGCCAGCAGCCGACAGGGCCCGCCGACCCAGCATTTT. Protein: CASSRQGPPTQHF.

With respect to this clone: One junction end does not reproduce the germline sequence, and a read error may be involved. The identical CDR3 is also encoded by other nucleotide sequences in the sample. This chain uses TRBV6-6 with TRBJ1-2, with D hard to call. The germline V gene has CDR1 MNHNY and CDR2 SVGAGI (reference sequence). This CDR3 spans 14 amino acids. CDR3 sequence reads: CASSYSATLYGYTF. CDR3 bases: TGCGCCAGCAGTTACTCGGCGACTCTCTATGGCTACACCTTC.

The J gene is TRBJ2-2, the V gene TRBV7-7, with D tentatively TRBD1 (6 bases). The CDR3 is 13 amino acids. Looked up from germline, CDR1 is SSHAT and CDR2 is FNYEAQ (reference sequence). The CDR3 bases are TGTGCTTCGGGGACATCGAACACCGGGGAGCTGTTTTTT. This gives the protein CASGTSNTGELFF.

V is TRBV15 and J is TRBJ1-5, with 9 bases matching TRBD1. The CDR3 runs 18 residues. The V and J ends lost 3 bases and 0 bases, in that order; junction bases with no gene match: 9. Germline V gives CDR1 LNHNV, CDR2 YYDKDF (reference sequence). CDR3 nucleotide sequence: TGTGCCACCAGCAGCAATTACCCGGGACAGGGTAGCAATCAGCCCCAGCATTTT. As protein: CATSSNYPGQGSNQPQHF. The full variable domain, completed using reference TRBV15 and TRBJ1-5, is DAMVIQNPRYQVTQFGKPVTLSCSQTLNHNVMYWYQQKSSQAPKLLFHYYDKDFNNEADTPDNFQSRRPNTSFCFLDIRSPGLGDTAMYLCATSSNYPGQGSNQPQHFGDGTRLSIL.

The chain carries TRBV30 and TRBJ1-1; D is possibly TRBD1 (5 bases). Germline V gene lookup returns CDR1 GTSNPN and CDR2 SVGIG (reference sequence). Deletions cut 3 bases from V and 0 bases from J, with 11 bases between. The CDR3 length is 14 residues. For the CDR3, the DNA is TGTGCCTGGAGCAAACGGGGACTGAACACTGAAGCTTTCTTT. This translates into CAWSKRGLNTEAFF.

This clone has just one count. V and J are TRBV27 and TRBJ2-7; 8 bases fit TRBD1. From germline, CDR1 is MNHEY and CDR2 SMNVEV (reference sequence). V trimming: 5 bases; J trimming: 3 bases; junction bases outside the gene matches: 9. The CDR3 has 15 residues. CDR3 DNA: TGTGCCAGCAGTCCGCTCCGGGACAGGCTCTACGAGCAGTACTTC. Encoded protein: CASSPLRDRLYEQYF.

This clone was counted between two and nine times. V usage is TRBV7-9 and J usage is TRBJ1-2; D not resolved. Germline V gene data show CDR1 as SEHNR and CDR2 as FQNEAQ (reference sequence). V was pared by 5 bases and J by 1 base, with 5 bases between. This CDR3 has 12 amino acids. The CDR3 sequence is CASSQFNYGYTF. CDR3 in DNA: TGTGCCAGCAGCCAGTTTAACTATGGCTACACCTTC.

CDR3 in DNA: TGTGCCAGCAGTTTTTTACAGGGGAGCTATGGCTACACCTTC. This codes for CASSFLQGSYGYTF. The chain links TRBV27 to TRBJ1-2; 7 nucleotides align to TRBD1. The CDR3 totals 14 residues. Trimming removed 3 bases from V and 4 bases from J; junction bases left unmatched: 5. CDR1 is MNHEY, CDR2 SMNVEV, per germline (reference sequence).

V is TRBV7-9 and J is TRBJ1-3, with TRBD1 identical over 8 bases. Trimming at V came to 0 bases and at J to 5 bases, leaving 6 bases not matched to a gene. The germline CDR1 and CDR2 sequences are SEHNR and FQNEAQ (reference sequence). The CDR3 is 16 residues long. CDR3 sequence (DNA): TGTGCCAGCAGCTTAGCCCAGGGACAGGAACGAAACACCATATATTTT. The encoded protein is CASSLAQGQERNTIYF.

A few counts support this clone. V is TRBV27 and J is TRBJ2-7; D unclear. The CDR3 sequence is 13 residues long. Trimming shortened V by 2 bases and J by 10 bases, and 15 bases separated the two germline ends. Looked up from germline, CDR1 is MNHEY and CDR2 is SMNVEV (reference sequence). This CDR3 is CASSLTGSGRQYF. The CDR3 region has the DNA TGTGCCAGCAGTTTAACTGGGTCAGGACGCCAGTACTTC.

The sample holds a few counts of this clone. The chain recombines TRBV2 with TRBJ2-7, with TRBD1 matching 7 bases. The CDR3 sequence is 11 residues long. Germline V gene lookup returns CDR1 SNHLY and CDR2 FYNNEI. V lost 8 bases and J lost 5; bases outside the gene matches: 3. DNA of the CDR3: TGTGCCAGCCAGACAGGGAACGAGCAGTACTTC. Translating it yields CASQTGNEQYF.

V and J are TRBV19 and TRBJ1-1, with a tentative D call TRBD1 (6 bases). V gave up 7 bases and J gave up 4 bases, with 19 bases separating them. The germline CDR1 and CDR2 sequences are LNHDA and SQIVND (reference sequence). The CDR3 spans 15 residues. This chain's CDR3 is CASTPGRGAGTEAFF. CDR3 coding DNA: TGTGCCAGTACCCCTGGTAGGGGGGCCGGCACTGAAGCTTTCTTT. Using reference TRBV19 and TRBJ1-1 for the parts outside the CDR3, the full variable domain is DGGITQSPKYLFRKEGQNVTLSCEQNLNHDAMYWYRQDPGQGLRLIYYSQIVNDFQKGDIAEGYSVSREKKESFPLTVTSAQKNPTAFYLCASTPGRGAGTEAFFGQGTRLTVV.

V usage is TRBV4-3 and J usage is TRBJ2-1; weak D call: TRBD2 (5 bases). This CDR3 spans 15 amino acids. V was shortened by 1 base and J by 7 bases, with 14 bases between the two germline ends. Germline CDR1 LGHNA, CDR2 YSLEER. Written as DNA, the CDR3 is TGCGCCAGCAGCCAAGGGGTGACTACACATAATGAGCAGTTCTTC. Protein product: CASSQGVTTHNEQFF.

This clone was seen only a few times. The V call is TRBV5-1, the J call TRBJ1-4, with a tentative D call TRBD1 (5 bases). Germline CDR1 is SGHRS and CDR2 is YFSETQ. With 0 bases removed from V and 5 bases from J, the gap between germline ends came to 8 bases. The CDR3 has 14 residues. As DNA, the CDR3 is TGCGCCAGCAGCTTGGCAGGGTTCAATGAAAAACTGTTTTTT. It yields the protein CASSLAGFNEKLFF.

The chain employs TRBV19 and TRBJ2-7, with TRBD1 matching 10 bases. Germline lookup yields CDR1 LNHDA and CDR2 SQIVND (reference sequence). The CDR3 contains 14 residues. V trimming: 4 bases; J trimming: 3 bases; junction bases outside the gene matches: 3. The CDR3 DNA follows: TGTGCCAGTAGTACCGGGACAGGGGTCTACGAGCAGTACTTC. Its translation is CASSTGTGVYEQYF.

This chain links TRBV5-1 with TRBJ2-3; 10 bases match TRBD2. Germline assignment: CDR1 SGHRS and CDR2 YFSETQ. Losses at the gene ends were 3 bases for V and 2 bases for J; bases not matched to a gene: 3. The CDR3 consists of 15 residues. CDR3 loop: CASSSGLAATDTQYF. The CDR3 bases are TGCGCCAGCAGCTCTGGACTAGCGGCCACAGATACGCAGTATTTT.

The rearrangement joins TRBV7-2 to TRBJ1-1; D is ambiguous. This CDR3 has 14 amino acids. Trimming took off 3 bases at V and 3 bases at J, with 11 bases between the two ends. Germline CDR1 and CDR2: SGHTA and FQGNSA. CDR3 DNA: TGTGCCAGCAGCTTTACACAGCCCTACACTGAAGCTTTCTTT. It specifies CASSFTQPYTEAFF.